This TCR beta chain is drawn from a study of cytomegalovirus exposure and HLA in healthy donors. The PCR had 60 Vbeta and 13 Jbeta primers. Sequencing was performed with immunoSEQ multiplex PCR; in TCRdb, only in-frame clones are kept and a portion is missing. Among 130,000 or so clones, approximately 77% were seen once, and the ten largest hold about 1.8%. The sequenced material came from PBMCs. The sequence came from a man younger than 35 in good health and CMV-seronegative.

CDR3 amino acids: CSVGQGGNQPQHF. The CDR3 region has the DNA TGCAGCGTTGGACAGGGTGGAAATCAGCCCCAGCATTTT. V and J are TRBV29-1 and TRBJ1-5, with 7 bases identical to TRBD1. Germline CDR1 reads SQVTM; CDR2 reads ANQGSEA. Trimming cost V 4 bases and J 4 bases; bases outside gene matches: 4. This CDR3 region has 13 residues.